Included here is one T cell receptor (beta chain) sequence, with context. This clone occurred once. Its cognate antigen has yet to be identified. Base-call qualities are not available, and no considerably larger clone is one nucleotide away. This entry comes from a study of technical replicates of blood from a few donors (TCRdb year 2017). The library was prepared using the immunoSEQ multiplex PCR assay. TCRdb re-hosts the immuneACCESS table, in-frame sequences only. Its copies lack some clones; in the studies checked, an unresolved V gene accounts for under half of them, and the cause for the rest is not known. Counted in this sample were about 83,000 clones; approximately 96% of them appeared once. The ten largest clonotypes hold under 0.4% of the sample. Taken from cysteine to phenylalanine, the CDR3 has 15 residues. CDR3 DNA is the only sequence kept; it has 45 bases, read in frame from the first base. Deletion took 0 bases off V and 7 bases off J, with a span of 16 bases between the germline ends. The CDR1 and CDR2 encoded by the germline V gene are SGHRS and YFSETQ.

The sequence was obtained from a human donor in good health. The specimen sequenced was T cells isolated from PBMCs. Recombination joined TRBV5-1 with TRBJ1-2; the D gene is unclear. The CDR3 amino acid sequence is: CASSLGQTVKTGYTF. The sequenced DNA: TGCGCCAGCAGCTTGGGGCAAACAGTTAAGACTGGCTACACCTTC.